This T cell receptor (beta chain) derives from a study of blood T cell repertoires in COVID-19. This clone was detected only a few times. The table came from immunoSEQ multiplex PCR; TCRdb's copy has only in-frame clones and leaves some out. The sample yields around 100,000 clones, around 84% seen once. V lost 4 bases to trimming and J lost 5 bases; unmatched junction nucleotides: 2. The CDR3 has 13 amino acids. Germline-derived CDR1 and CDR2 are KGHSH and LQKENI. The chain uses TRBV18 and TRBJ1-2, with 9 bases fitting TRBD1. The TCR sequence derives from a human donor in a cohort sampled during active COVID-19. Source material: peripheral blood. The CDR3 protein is CASSQGQGYGYTF. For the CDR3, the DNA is TGTGCCAGCTCACAAGGACAGGGGTATGGCTACACCTTC. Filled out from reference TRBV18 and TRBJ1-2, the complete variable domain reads NAGVMQNPRHLVRRRGQEARLRCSPMKGHSHVYWYRQLPEEGLKFMVYLQKENIIDESGMPKERFSAEFPKEGPSILRIQQVVRGDSAAYFCASSQGQGYGYTFGSGTRLTVV.